One sample yielded the 25 T cell receptor beta chains listed below, sequenced in a study of blood T cells in healthy people across ages. With a J-beta primer mix and a sample-barcoded 5' primer, a second PCR ran about 7 to 12 cycles. TCRdb called the 5' RACE reads again in MiXCR, with one record for every CDR3 protein. This table holds about 800,000 distinct CDR3 sequences, about 46% found once. The sample consisted of blood. All receptors come from an elderly man in good health.

This chain's CDR3 is CASSDQGFETQYF. The CDR3 bases are TGTGCCAGCAGCGACCAGGGGTTTGAGACCCAGTACTTC. The rearrangement uses TRBV7-2 and TRBJ2-5, with D perhaps TRBD1 (6 bases). This CDR3 comprises 13 residues. CDR1 is SGHTA, CDR2 FQGNSA, per germline. V shed 5 bases and J shed 5 bases, with 12 bases lying between them.

The genes are TRBV7-2 and TRBJ2-5, with D maybe TRBD2 (6 bases). V was clipped by 3 bases and J by 5 bases, with 19 bases between them. The CDR3 extends over 16 amino acids. Germline CDR1 is SGHTA and CDR2 is FQGNSA. CDR3 nucleotides: TGTGCCAGCAGCTTTCAGACTAGGACGCGCGGGGAGACCCAGTACTTC. Its translation is CASSFQTRTRGETQYF.

About this clonotype itself: A read error is possible here, since a much larger clone lies one base away. The gene calls are TRBV7-2 and TRBJ2-1, with D perhaps matching TRBD1 (6 bases). The germline V and J ends were trimmed by 5 bases and 6 bases, with 11 bases remaining between them. Germline loops: CDR1 SGHTA, CDR2 FQGNSA. The CDR3 covers 13 residues. The CDR3 sequence is CASSVNRVNEQFF. The CDR3 nucleotides are TGTGCCAGCAGCGTAAACAGGGTCAATGAGCAGTTCTTC.

This clonotype was counted a few times. The J gene is TRBJ2-6, the V gene TRBV20-1, with D possibly being TRBD1 (6 bases). The CDR3 totals 16 residues. Germline assignment: CDR1 DFQATT and CDR2 SNEGSKA (reference sequence). V lost 2 bases, J lost 0 bases, and 11 bases lay in between. This CDR3 reads CSARPGASSGANVLTF. The CDR3 DNA follows: TGCAGTGCTAGACCAGGGGCGAGCTCTGGGGCCAACGTCCTGACTTTC.

The V gene is TRBV3-1, the J gene TRBJ2-2, with D hard to call. CDR1 and CDR2 (germline): LGHDT, YNNKEL (reference sequence). Trimming shortened V by 4 bases and J by 6 bases, and 12 bases separated the two germline ends. CDR3 length: 14 residues. DNA for the CDR3: TGTGCCAGCAGCCCACTCAGCATCGCCGGGGAGCTGTTTTTT. Protein product: CASSPLSIAGELFF.

The V and J genes are TRBV7-8 and TRBJ2-3; D unclear. The CDR3 consists of 15 residues. Germline V gives CDR1 SGHVS, CDR2 FQNEAQ. V was cut by 1 base and J by 2 bases, with 10 bases left in between. The chain's CDR3 is CASSLDRLSTDTQYF. The CDR3 nucleotides are TGTGCCAGCAGCTTAGATCGACTCTCCACAGATACGCAGTATTTT.

V is TRBV20-1 and J is TRBJ1-2, with D hard to call. V was shortened by 1 base and J by 2 bases, with 8 bases between the two germline ends. The CDR3 loop spans 13 amino acids. The germline gives CDR1 DFQATT, CDR2 SNEGSKA (reference sequence). This CDR3 reads CSARGAENYGYTF. In DNA, the CDR3 is TGCAGTGCTAGAGGGGCGGAAAACTATGGCTACACCTTC.

The J gene is TRBJ1-2, the V gene TRBV5-1; D not resolved. Germline V lookup: CDR1 SGHRS, CDR2 YFSETQ. V was trimmed by 0 bases and J by 5 bases, leaving 8 bases between them. This CDR3 region has 13 residues. This chain's CDR3 is CASSLEADYGYTF. The CDR3 DNA reads TGCGCCAGCAGCTTGGAAGCCGATTATGGCTACACCTTC. The complete variable domain, with remaining parts taken from reference TRBV5-1 and TRBJ1-2, reads KAGVTQTPRYLIKTRGQQVTLSCSPISGHRSVSWYQQTPGQGLQFLFEYFSETQRNKGNFPGRFSGRQFSNSRSEMNVSTLELGDSALYLCASSLEADYGYTFGSGTRLTVV.

In this sample, this clonotype turned up a few times. The chain carries TRBV20-1 and TRBJ2-7; the match to TRBD2 covers 7 bases. Germline CDR1 and CDR2: DFQATT and SNEGSKA (reference sequence). The CDR3 is 13 residues long. In DNA, the CDR3 is TGCAGCGGGGCGGGGCGGGAGTCATACGAGCAGTACTTC. It encodes CSGAGRESYEQYF.

This clonotype turned up a few times. This sequence joins TRBV7-9 and TRBJ2-7; 13 nucleotides match TRBD2. CDR1 and CDR2 (germline): SEHNR, FQNEAQ (reference sequence). Germline trimming cut 6 bases from V and 7 bases from J; bases unmatched to any gene: 9. The CDR3 loop spans 15 amino acids. In nucleotides, the CDR3 is TGTGCCAGCAGACCGGGACTAGCGGGGCCCAGTGAGCAGTACTTC. This sequence encodes CASRPGLAGPSEQYF.

V and J are TRBV29-1 and TRBJ2-5; possible D gene TRBD2, 6 bases. CDR1 and CDR2 (germline): SQVTM, ANQGSEA. The CDR3 has 16 residues. V was cut by 6 bases and J by 5 bases, with 25 bases left in between. Here the CDR3 reads CSVEPGGPISAETQYF. CDR3 bases: TGCAGCGTGGAGCCCGGGGGACCTATATCCGCCGAGACCCAGTACTTC.

The J gene is TRBJ2-7, the V gene TRBV28; D perhaps matches TRBD1 (6 bases). Trimming removed 4 bases at V and 3 bases at J, with 19 bases between. CDR3 size: 16 residues. Germline lookup yields CDR1 MDHEN and CDR2 SYDVKM. This CDR3 reads CASSYLRTVWGYEQYF. CDR3 nucleotide sequence: TGTGCCAGCAGTTACCTTCGGACAGTCTGGGGCTACGAGCAGTACTTC.

The gene calls are TRBV18 and TRBJ1-2, with D unresolved. CDR3 size: 15 residues. Germline V gene lookup returns CDR1 KGHSH and CDR2 LQKENI. Trimming shortened V by 2 bases and J by 4 bases, and 14 bases separated the two germline ends. CDR3 coding DNA: TGTGCCAGCTCACCATCCGGAGTACAGTCCTATGGCTACACCTTC. Encoded protein: CASSPSGVQSYGYTF. The entire variable domain, with the rest obtained from reference TRBV18 and TRBJ1-2, is as follows: NAGVMQNPRHLVRRRGQEARLRCSPMKGHSHVYWYRQLPEEGLKFMVYLQKENIIDESGMPKERFSAEFPKEGPSILRIQQVVRGDSAAYFCASSPSGVQSYGYTFGSGTRLTVV.

This clonotype was counted only a few times. The gene calls are TRBV5-1 and TRBJ2-3; the D call may be TRBD1 or TRBD2 (5 bases each). V dropped 5 bases and J dropped 4 bases, with 11 bases sitting between them. This CDR3 comprises 13 residues. The germline CDR1 and CDR2 sequences are SGHRS and YFSETQ. CDR3 region: CASSPRGADTQYF. The CDR3 region has the DNA TGCGCCAGCAGTCCGAGGGGCGCAGATACGCAGTATTTT. Variable domain in full (rest from reference TRBV5-1 and TRBJ2-3): KAGVTQTPRYLIKTRGQQVTLSCSPISGHRSVSWYQQTPGQGLQFLFEYFSETQRNKGNFPGRFSGRQFSNSRSEMNVSTLELGDSALYLCASSPRGADTQYFGPGTRLTVL.

The rearrangement joins TRBV5-1 to TRBJ2-7; TRBD2 agrees at 13 bases. The ends lost 4 bases at V and 7 bases at J; junction bases unmatched: 11. This CDR3 comprises 16 residues. Germline CDR1 is SGHRS and CDR2 is YFSETQ. CDR3 in amino acids: CASSPYGLAGVGEQYF. The CDR3 DNA is TGCGCCAGCAGCCCCTACGGACTAGCGGGAGTTGGAGAGCAGTACTTC.

To note about this clonotype: Sequence at one end of the junction differs from germline and may be a read error. The rearrangement links TRBV18 to TRBJ2-5, with a possible D match to TRBD2 (6 bases). This CDR3 region has 12 residues. Looked up from germline, CDR1 is KGHSH and CDR2 is LQKENI. This chain's CDR3 is CAGSPAGYEQYF. In nucleotides, the CDR3 is TGTGCCGGCTCACCAGCGGGCTATGAGCAGTACTTC.

The chain employs TRBV5-8 and TRBJ2-7; the D gene is possibly TRBD1 (6 bases). The CDR3 is 16 amino acids. CDR1 and CDR2 (germline): SGHTS, YDEGEE. The V end lost 0 bases, the J end lost 1 base, and 14 bases lay between the germline ends. This CDR3 is CASSLDMGARSYEQYF. CDR3 bases: TGTGCCAGCAGCTTGGATATGGGGGCCCGATCCTACGAGCAGTACTTC.

This sequence joins TRBV6-2 or TRBV6-3 and TRBJ2-7; the match to TRBD2 covers 9 bases. Germline CDR1 and CDR2: MNHEY and SVGEGT. This CDR3 is built from 17 residues. With V trimmed by 3 bases and J by 4 bases, 13 bases remained unmatched. Written as DNA, the CDR3 is TGTGCCAGCAGTTATTTGAGGGCTAGCGGGAAAATTTACGAGCAGTACTTC. Encoded protein: CASSYLRASGKIYEQYF.

The V call is TRBV7-2, the J call TRBJ1-5, with unresolved D. The length of the CDR3 is 17 residues. V lost 5 bases and J lost 2, with 19 bases in between. Germline CDR1 SGHTA, CDR2 FQGNSA. The CDR3 sequence: CASSPTTTHAGNQPQHF. CDR3 sequence (DNA): TGTGCCAGCAGCCCTACAACGACCCACGCGGGCAATCAGCCCCAGCATTTT.

This clonotype was found a few times. The chain combines TRBV7-8 with TRBJ2-1; 12 positions match TRBD2. V gave up 5 bases and J gave up 9 bases; unmatched junction bases: 14. The CDR3 sequence is 17 residues long. The germline gives CDR1 SGHVS, CDR2 FQNEAQ. CDR3 sequence (DNA): TGTGCCAGCAGCAGAGCCCTGACTAGCGGGAGTTTGGCTGAGCAGTTCTTC. Amino acid sequence: CASSRALTSGSLAEQFF.

With regard to this clonotype: Mismatch with germline at one junction end may stem from a read error. CDR3 DNA sequence: TGTGCCAGCAGTGTAGCTAGCGGGACCAACCAGTTCTTC. Translated, it gives CASSVASGTNQFF. The V gene is TRBV12-3 or TRBV12-4, the J gene TRBJ2-1; 9 positions agree with TRBD2. The CDR3 spans 13 residues.

Here the CDR3 DNA reads TGCAGTGCTTTGGGGAGTGCCTACAATGAGCAGTTCTTC. Translating it yields CSALGSAYNEQFF. The V call is TRBV20-1, the J call TRBJ2-1; a possible D gene is TRBD2 (5 bases). Looked up from germline, CDR1 is DFQATT and CDR2 is SNEGSKA (reference sequence). The CDR3 is 13 residues long. V gave up 5 bases and J gave up 2 bases, with 10 bases separating them.

V and J are TRBV14 and TRBJ1-1; 9 nucleotides match TRBD1. Germline CDR1 and CDR2: SGHDN and FVKESK. The CDR3 spans 15 residues. J gave up 6 bases and V 0 bases, and 5 bases lay outside the gene matches. The CDR3 nucleotides read TGTGCCAGCAGCCAAGAACAGGGGGCGTACCCTGAAGCTTTCTTT. Its protein is CASSQEQGAYPEAFF.

This clonotype was seen only a few times. CDR3 bases: TGTGCCAGCAGCCCGGGACTAGCGGAGTGGAATACGCAGTATTTT. It yields the protein CASSPGLAEWNTQYF. This chain links TRBV7-2 with TRBJ2-3; 11 bases line up with TRBD2. Germline loops: CDR1 SGHTA, CDR2 FQGNSA. The CDR3 runs to 15 residues. With V trimmed by 5 bases and J by 7 bases, 8 bases remained unmatched.

V usage is TRBV29-1 and J usage is TRBJ1-1; D gene ambiguous. V lost 3 bases and J lost 2, with 7 bases in between. The germline gives CDR1 SQVTM, CDR2 ANQGSEA. The CDR3 totals 12 residues. The CDR3 sequence is CSVDLANTEAFF. The CDR3 nucleotides are TGCAGCGTTGACTTAGCCAACACTGAAGCTTTCTTT.